The entry that follows covers one T cell receptor (beta chain) sequence. The clone's antigen remains unknown. Within one base of it there is no much larger clone, and no base qualities were kept. The sample is drawn from a study of blood T cell repertoires in COVID-19 (TCRdb year 2020). Background on the whole study: The collaborator samples originated in the United States, Italy and Spain and spanned the acute and convalescent phases of COVID-19. The samples were drawn from two sources: the first 160 participants of the ongoing ImmuneRACE study, and about 1,300 subjects contributed by 6 global collaborators. Deeply sampled blood TCRbeta repertoires from subjects exposed to, actively infected with, or recovered from COVID-19 were included in the dataset. The repertoires were made available in a free public database intended to serve as a resource for research on the immune response to SARS-CoV-2. A de-identified subject ID, COVID-19 status, age in years and sex were almost always included in the sample metadata. HLA class I and class II types, where available, came from metadata supplied by the sample provider rather than from assay-based typing. The material from the prospective study consisted of cDNA or gDNA derived from T cells, B-cell-depleted T cells, or PBMCs.

Unmatched junction bases come to 8, with V trimmed by 5 bases and J by 6 bases. The germline V gene (reference sequence) sets CDR1 to MNHNY and CDR2 to SVGAGI. Its CDR3 holds 15 amino acids, cysteine through phenylalanine. Only the CDR3 DNA is retained, 45 bases long and in frame from the first base. TCRbeta CDR3 regions were amplified from genomic DNA using the immunoSEQ Assay, a bias-controlled multiplex PCR. In the authors' own workflow: Within the assay, amplification of reference gene primers was used to estimate how many nucleated cells each sample contained. To quantify the absolute abundance of each unique TCRbeta CDR3 rearrangement, sequence reads were collapsed and filtered. Productive Simpson clonality was computed per sample as the square root of Simpson's diversity index over productive rearrangements. TCRdb took this table from immuneACCESS and kept in-frame rearrangements with V and J called. Such tables lack part of the clones; where checked against another copy, unresolved V genes explain under half of the gap, and the rest is unexplained. V and J calls and clone size come straight from that table; D and trimming were deduced from the DNA. The sample data list 200,000 to 300,000 clones, and around 86% of these were observed just once. The top ten hold around 12% of the sample.

Collaborating institutions collected whole blood in K2EDTA tubes following their own protocols. For TCRbeta analysis, collaborators shipped samples in one of three forms: frozen whole blood, isolated PBMCs, or DNA extracted from either of those sample types. What the study reported, not specific to this receptor: The quantity of clinical and demographic metadata differed by source and by participant and was supplied without curation.

The source material was peripheral blood. This clonotype was obtained from a woman aged 55-69 years with active or convalescent COVID-19. The chain uses TRBV6-6 and TRBJ1-5; 9 of the junction bases match TRBD1. The nucleotide sequence is TGTGCCAGCAGTGTGGACAGGGGAGAGGGTCAGCCCCAGCATTTT. Translated, this is CASSVDRGEGQPQHF.